Each of the 6 T cell receptor beta chains below was sequenced from the same sample in a study of blood T cell repertoires in COVID-19. Repertoires were generated with immunoSEQ multiplex PCR, while TCRdb's copy carries only in-frame clones and drops some. The table records 250,000 or so clones, about 90% of them present only once. The sample taken for sequencing was PBMCs or T cells enriched from blood (not recorded which). Receptors originate from a woman in her twenties or thirties with acute COVID-19.

The chain links TRBV6-1 to TRBJ2-4, with TRBD2 matching over 9 bases. Per the germline V gene, CDR1 is MNHNS and CDR2 is SASEGT. This CDR3 contains 15 residues. Germline trimming cut 1 base from V and 6 bases from J; bases unmatched to any gene: 4. For the CDR3, the DNA is TGTGCCAGCAGTGAAGAAGCTAGCGGGACAAACATTCAGTACTTC. Amino acid sequence: CASSEEASGTNIQYF.

The V gene is TRBV5-1, the J gene TRBJ2-7, with D tentatively TRBD1 (6 bases). The CDR3 runs to 19 residues. With 0 bases removed from V and 0 bases from J, the gap between germline ends came to 22 bases. CDR1 and CDR2 (germline): SGHRS, YFSETQ. CDR3: CASSLGGRLNSHLSYEQYF. The CDR3 DNA is TGCGCCAGCAGCTTGGGGGGGCGCCTCAACAGCCACCTCTCCTACGAGCAGTACTTC.

Here the CDR3 DNA reads TGTGCCAGCAGTCCCCCCAGGGGGGAAGCCGGGGAGCTGTTTTTT. It translates to CASSPPRGEAGELFF. The V gene is TRBV28, the J gene TRBJ2-2; D might be TRBD1 (7 bases). Trimming pared 5 bases from V and 6 bases from J, leaving 16 bases between. Germline V CDR1 and CDR2: MDHEN, SYDVKM. The CDR3 loop spans 15 amino acids.

The chain couples TRBV28 to TRBJ1-2, with D possibly being TRBD1 (6 bases). V shed 6 bases and J shed 0 bases, with 23 bases lying between them. CDR1 is MDHEN, CDR2 SYDVKM, per germline. This CDR3 is built from 18 residues. For the CDR3, the DNA is TGTGCCAGCAGATCTACAGCCGGGGGAGGGGGTTCTAACTATGGCTACACCTTC. Its protein product is CASRSTAGGGGSNYGYTF.

The chain employs TRBV4-3 and TRBJ1-1; no reliable D call. Trimming left V 0 bases short and J 1 base short, with 12 bases between. The CDR3 has 16 amino acids. Germline loops: CDR1 LGHNA, CDR2 YSLEER. The CDR3 DNA is TGCGCCAGCAGCCAAGACGACTTCTATCAGAACACTGAAGCTTTCTTT. Protein sequence: CASSQDDFYQNTEAFF.

The V and J genes are TRBV27 and TRBJ1-1; TRBD1 agrees at 10 bases. Trimming took 6 bases from V and 1 from J; bases not matched to a gene: 5. CDR3 length equals 15 residues. Germline V lookup: CDR1 MNHEY, CDR2 SMNVEV (reference sequence). The CDR3 loop reads CASRWDRGRNTEAFF. In DNA, the CDR3 is TGTGCCAGCAGATGGGACAGGGGAAGGAACACTGAAGCTTTCTTT.